This T cell receptor beta chain was profiled in a study of T cell repertoires in cytomegalovirus infection. Study-level background: CMV epitopes that were recently identified and HLA-C-restricted were used alongside well-studied HLA-B-restricted ones. An indication of both CMV infection and matching HLA type came from public TCR beta signatures. Study-wide results and caveats: Individuals carrying CMV plus the relevant HLA were identified by cumulative frequency of public TCR beta families. HLA-C-restricted, CMV-specific TCR beta clonotypes were dominant ex vivo.

Comments on this clonotype: Its specificity is not known.

The V gene's germline CDR1 is MNHEY and CDR2 SVGEGT. V was pared by 6 bases and J by 5 bases, with 16 bases between. The CDR3 is 14 amino acids. Using its own MiXCR run on the reads, TCRdb lists one record per CDR3 protein. Among about half a million distinct CDR3 sequences listed, 30% to 40% were seen once. The specimen comprised cultured PBMCs, sampled from culture after CMV antigen stimulation. This clonotype was obtained from a human donor in good health (CMV status not recorded). Some clones in this sample may be carry-over from other donors' samples. The chain couples TRBV6-2 or TRBV6-3 to TRBJ1-1; possibly TRBD1 for D (5 bases). CDR3 nucleotides: TGTGCCAGCAGCCTTAGGAGGGACCTTACTGAAGCTTTCTTT. This encodes CASSLRRDLTEAFF.